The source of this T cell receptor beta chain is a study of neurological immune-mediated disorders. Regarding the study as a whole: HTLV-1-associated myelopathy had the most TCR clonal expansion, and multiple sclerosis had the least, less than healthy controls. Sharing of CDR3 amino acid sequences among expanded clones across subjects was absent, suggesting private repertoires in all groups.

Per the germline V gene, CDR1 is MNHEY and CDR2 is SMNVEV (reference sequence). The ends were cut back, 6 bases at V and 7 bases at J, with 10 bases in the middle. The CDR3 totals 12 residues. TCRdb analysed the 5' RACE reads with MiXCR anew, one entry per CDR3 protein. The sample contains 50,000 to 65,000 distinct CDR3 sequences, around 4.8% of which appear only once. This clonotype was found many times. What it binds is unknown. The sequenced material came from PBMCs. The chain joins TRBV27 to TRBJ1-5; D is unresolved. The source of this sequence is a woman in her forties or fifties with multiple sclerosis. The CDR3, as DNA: TGTGCCAGCAGGGTTCCGGGGCAGCCCCAGCATTTT. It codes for CASRVPGQPQHF.